One and the same sample provided the 27 T cell receptor beta chains below, sequenced in a study of spatial heterogeneity in lung cancer. From the 5' RACE reads, TCRdb called clonotypes with MiXCR, one entry per CDR3 protein. The table lists 85,000 to 100,000 distinct CDR3 sequences, roughly a fifth of them singletons, with around a fifth in the top ten. Specified time point: blood at routine non-recurrence follow-up after resection. The input for sequencing was PBMCs, taken at follow-up. The receptors stem from a male donor with early-stage non-small cell lung cancer.

This clonotype was seen at least ten times. This sequence joins TRBV29-1 and TRBJ1-2; 9 bases are shared with TRBD1. Trimming cost V 8 bases and J 0 bases; bases outside gene matches: 7. This CDR3 region has 14 residues. CDR1 is SQVTM and CDR2 is ANQGSEA in the germline V gene. Here the CDR3 reads CSTGQGGSNYGYTF. CDR3 sequence (DNA): TGCAGCACGGGACAGGGAGGGTCTAACTATGGCTACACCTTC.

This chain links TRBV12-3 or TRBV12-4 with TRBJ1-1, with no clear D. The CDR3 contains 13 residues. With 11 bases removed from V and 5 bases from J, the gap between germline ends came to 18 bases. CDR3 nucleotide sequence: TGTGCCGGTGATAGAGCTTGGGAAACTGAAGCTTTCTTT. It codes for CAGDRAWETEAFF.

The chain uses TRBV19 and TRBJ2-2; a weak D match, TRBD1 (5 bases). The CDR3 extends over 14 amino acids. V lost 8 bases, J lost 0 bases, and 10 bases lay in between. Germline CDR1 LNHDA, CDR2 SQIVND (reference sequence). The CDR3 is CASRLDTNTGELFF. DNA for the CDR3: TGTGCCAGTCGACTGGACACGAACACCGGGGAGCTGTTTTTT.

This clonotype came up a few times. The chain combines TRBV20-1 with TRBJ2-1, with TRBD2 matching 7 bases. V lost 0 bases, J lost 9 bases, and 8 bases stayed unmatched. CDR1 is DFQATT, CDR2 SNEGSKA, per germline (reference sequence). The CDR3 extends over 14 amino acids. The CDR3 nucleotides are TGCAGTGCTAGAGAGCCGGGACTATCTTTTGAGCAGTTCTTC. Amino acid sequence: CSAREPGLSFEQFF.

This clonotype was found a few times. The chain carries TRBV6-2 or TRBV6-3 and TRBJ2-7, with D possibly matching TRBD1 (6 bases). The V gene's germline CDR1 is MNHEY and CDR2 SVGEGT. V gave up 6 bases and J gave up 6 bases, with 9 bases separating them. The CDR3 runs to 11 residues. As DNA, the CDR3 is TGTGCCAGCAGCCAAGGGGGCGAGCAGTACGTC. Its translation is CASSQGGEQYV.

V gene TRBV7-9 combines with J gene TRBJ2-1, with a possible D match to TRBD2 (6 bases). The CDR3 has 12 amino acids. Per germline, CDR1 SEHNR and CDR2 FQNEAQ (reference sequence). Trimming removed 6 bases at V and 9 bases at J, with 12 bases between. For the CDR3, the DNA is TGTGCCAGCAGAGACGGGGGACGTGAGCAGTTCTTC. The encoded protein is CASRDGGREQFF.

This clonotype appeared a few times. The chain joins TRBV20-1 to TRBJ2-7, with TRBD2 matching 12 bases. The J segment lost 2 bases and the V segment lost 0 bases, leaving 2 bases of the junction unmatched. Germline V gives CDR1 DFQATT, CDR2 SNEGSKA (reference sequence). This CDR3 comprises 15 residues. CDR3 nucleotides: TGCAGTGCTAGAGAAGGACTAGCGGGGACCTACGAGCAGTACTTC. Protein: CSAREGLAGTYEQYF.

A few counts support this clonotype. The chain links TRBV5-8 to TRBJ2-2, with 7 bases fitting TRBD1. This CDR3 is built from 16 residues. V was pared by 4 bases and J by 5 bases, with 11 bases of the junction left unmatched. Germline assignment: CDR1 SGHTS and CDR2 YDEGEE. The CDR3 reads CASSGDSRIRTGELFF. The CDR3 region has the DNA TGTGCCAGCAGCGGGGACAGCAGGATTAGAACCGGGGAGCTGTTTTTT.

V is TRBV6-2 or TRBV6-3 and J is TRBJ1-1; D remains ambiguous. V was shortened by 8 bases and J by 5 bases, with 15 bases between the two germline ends. Germline assignment: CDR1 MNHEY and CDR2 SVGEGT. The CDR3 extends over 13 amino acids. The CDR3 DNA follows: TGTGCCAGCGGTAACAGTCCGAAAACTGAAGCTTTCTTT. Its translation: CASGNSPKTEAFF.

Many counts were recorded for this clonotype. The CDR3 nucleotides are TGTGCCAGCAGCGGAAGCACTCCCAATCAGCCCCAGCATTTT. Translating it yields CASSGSTPNQPQHF. V gene TRBV7-9 combines with J gene TRBJ1-5; D gene unclear. V was shortened by 5 bases and J by 3 bases, with 11 bases between the two germline ends. Germline-derived CDR1 and CDR2 are SEHNR and FQNEAQ (reference sequence). This CDR3 is built from 14 residues.

This clonotype was counted only a few times. This chain uses TRBV29-1 with TRBJ1-4, with D perhaps TRBD1 (5 bases). The CDR3 spans 14 residues. Trimming left V 1 base short and J 8 bases short, with 14 bases between. CDR1 is SQVTM, CDR2 ANQGSEA, per germline. CDR3 sequence (DNA): TGCAGCGTTGAAGGAGTCGGGGGAACGGAAAAACTGTTTTTT. Amino acids: CSVEGVGGTEKLFF.

The chain uses TRBV6-5 and TRBJ1-1; D not certain. Germline CDR1 reads MNHEY; CDR2 reads SVGAGI. V lost 3 bases and J 0 bases, leaving 11 bases between the germline ends. The CDR3 has 15 amino acids. CDR3 protein: CASSYETGLNTEAFF. CDR3 DNA sequence: TGTGCCAGCAGTTATGAGACGGGATTGAACACTGAAGCTTTCTTT.

The genes are TRBV10-3 and TRBJ1-4; 9 bases align to TRBD1. The CDR3 is 13 amino acids. Germline CDR1 reads ENHRY; CDR2 reads SYGVKD. V gave up 7 bases and J gave up 8 bases; unmatched junction bases: 5. CDR3 nucleotides: TGTGCCATCAAGGACAGGGGTCTGGAAAAACTGTTTTTT. Translating gives CAIKDRGLEKLFF.

The chain couples TRBV11-2 to TRBJ2-7; D perhaps matches TRBD2 (7 bases). This CDR3 comprises 15 residues. Germline CDR1 and CDR2: SGHAT and FQNNGV. Trimming cost V 6 bases and J 1 base, with 16 bases left between them. The CDR3 sequence: CASRSKQGGSYEQYF. DNA for the CDR3: TGTGCCAGCAGATCCAAACAGGGAGGGTCCTACGAGCAGTACTTC.

The chain links TRBV12-3 or TRBV12-4 to TRBJ1-5, with 7 bases that match TRBD1. The CDR3 has 14 amino acids. The J segment lost 7 bases and the V segment lost 5 bases, leaving 8 bases of the junction unmatched. CDR3 region: CASSPGTEGQPQHF. The DNA of the CDR3 is TGTGCCAGCAGTCCCGGGACAGAGGGGCAGCCCCAGCATTTT.

This clonotype was seen ten or more times. The chain joins TRBV4-2 to TRBJ1-1, with 7 bases lining up with TRBD1. This CDR3 region has 15 residues. Per the germline V gene, CDR1 is LGHNA and CDR2 is YNFKEQ. The junction had 3 bases not matched to a gene; V was cut back by 1 base and J by 1 base. The CDR3, as DNA: TGTGCCAGCAGCCAAGCCTGGGACAGGAACACTGAAGCTTTCTTT. This codes for CASSQAWDRNTEAFF.

The gene calls are TRBV7-2 and TRBJ1-4; D gene uncertain. The CDR3 consists of 16 residues. V shed 3 bases and J shed 6 bases, with 17 bases lying between them. Germline loops: CDR1 SGHTA, CDR2 FQGNSA. This chain's CDR3 is CASSLAPGVFDEKLFF. The CDR3 nucleotides read TGTGCCAGCAGCTTGGCCCCCGGGGTATTTGATGAAAAACTGTTTTTT.

This clonotype has more than one count but fewer than ten. The chain links TRBV11-2 to TRBJ2-2; TRBD2 matches 9 bases. The J segment lost 5 bases and the V segment lost 4 bases, leaving 8 bases of the junction unmatched. CDR3 length: 16 amino acids. In germline, CDR1 is SGHAT, CDR2 FQNNGV. The CDR3 sequence is CASSWISGSSTGELFF. DNA of the CDR3: TGTGCCAGCAGCTGGATTAGCGGGAGTTCTACCGGGGAGCTGTTTTTT. Complete variable domain (other parts from reference TRBV11-2 and TRBJ2-2): EAGVAQSPRYKIIEKRQSVAFWCNPISGHATLYWYQQILGQGPKLLIQFQNNGVVDDSQLPKDRFSAERLKGVDSTLKIQPAKLEDSAVYLCASSWISGSSTGELFFGEGSRLTVL.

This clonotype was detected a few times. This sequence joins TRBV20-1 and TRBJ2-1, with TRBD1 identical over 7 bases. The germline CDR1 and CDR2 sequences are DFQATT and SNEGSKA (reference sequence). This CDR3 contains 13 residues. Losses at the gene ends were 3 bases for V and 6 bases for J; bases not matched to a gene: 5. This CDR3 is CSASKGAPNEQFF. In nucleotides, the CDR3 is TGCAGTGCTAGCAAGGGGGCTCCCAATGAGCAGTTCTTC.

The chain couples TRBV7-9 to TRBJ2-7; D ambiguous. This CDR3 spans 11 amino acids. CDR1 SEHNR and CDR2 FQNEAQ come from the germline V gene (reference sequence). Deletions cut 5 bases from V and 2 bases from J, with 4 bases between. The CDR3 nucleotides are TGTGCCAGCAGCCGAACCTACGAGCAGTACTTC. Amino acids: CASSRTYEQYF.

This clonotype showed up many times. The CDR3 reads CASRSPAGGNQPQHF. The CDR3 region has the DNA TGTGCCAGCAGATCCCCGGCGGGAGGAAATCAGCCCCAGCATTTT. V gene TRBV6-1 combines with J gene TRBJ1-5; D remains unclear. The CDR3 spans 15 residues. Trimming cost V 6 bases and J 4 bases, with 16 bases left between them. The V gene's germline CDR1 is MNHNS and CDR2 SASEGT.

As concerns this clonotype: One end of the junction is discordant with germline, which a read error may explain. This chain joins TRBV7-2 and TRBJ2-5; the D gene is possibly TRBD2 (7 bases). The CDR3 runs to 13 residues. CDR1 and CDR2 (germline): SGHTA, FQGNSA. The CDR3 DNA is TGTGCCAGCAGCTTAGGGGGGCGGGAGATCCAGTACTTC. Amino acid sequence: CASSLGGREIQYF.

This chain uses TRBV7-9 with TRBJ2-3; 8 nucleotides agree with TRBD2. The CDR3 runs to 12 residues. Germline trimming cut 5 bases from V and 7 bases from J; bases unmatched to any gene: 2. Per germline, CDR1 SEHNR and CDR2 FQNEAQ (reference sequence). The CDR3 coding sequence is TGTGCCAGCAGCCGGGAGGGCTATACGCAGTATTTT. Protein product: CASSREGYTQYF.

This clonotype was detected many times. The chain uses TRBV6-2 or TRBV6-3 and TRBJ2-7, with TRBD2 matching over 7 bases. V was pared by 0 bases and J by 2 bases, with 1 base of the junction left unmatched. The CDR3 is 14 amino acids. The germline gives CDR1 MNHEY, CDR2 SVGEGT. Here the CDR3 reads CASSYSLAAYEQYF. As DNA, the CDR3 is TGTGCCAGCAGTTACTCGCTAGCGGCCTACGAGCAGTACTTC.

This clonotype was counted at least ten times. CDR3 residues: CASSRQQGPYEQYF. DNA for the CDR3: TGTGCCAGCAGCCGCCAGCAGGGACCCTACGAGCAGTACTTC. The rearrangement uses TRBV6-5 and TRBJ2-7; D could derive from TRBD1 or TRBD2 (5 bases each). Germline V gene sequence: CDR1 MNHEY, CDR2 SVGAGI. CDR3 length: 14 amino acids. V shed 6 bases and J shed 2 bases, with 14 bases lying between them.

The chain uses TRBV4-1 and TRBJ2-1; TRBD2 matches 8 bases. The germline V gene encodes CDR1 MGHRA and CDR2 YSYEKL. This CDR3 contains 16 residues. J was trimmed by 8 bases and V by 0 bases; bases with no gene match: 9. CDR3 protein: CASSQDRSGSFYEQFF. The CDR3 DNA is TGCGCCAGCAGCCAAGATAGGAGCGGGAGCTTCTATGAGCAGTTCTTC.

The genes are TRBV4-1 and TRBJ1-2; D unresolved. V was clipped by 2 bases and J by 8 bases, with 12 bases between them. CDR3 length equals 13 residues. Germline CDR1 MGHRA, CDR2 YSYEKL. The CDR3 sequence is CASSQSVVNGYTF. The CDR3 DNA follows: TGCGCCAGCAGCCAATCCGTGGTAAACGGCTACACCTTC.